The 29 T cell receptor beta chains presented below share a single source sample, sequenced in a study of CD8+CD57+ T cells in acquired aplastic anemia. In patients chosen for sequencing, flow cytometry had shown CD8+CD57+ cell expansion. The TCR beta profiling, which covered VDJ combination and CDR3 sequence, was carried out using genomic DNA as the template. From the reads, TCRdb called clonotypes with MiXCR, one entry per CDR3 protein. The repertoire holds approximately 200,000 distinct CDR3 sequences, about half seen once, with about 20% in the top ten. Source material: sorted CD4+, CD8+, or CD8+CD57+ T cells (not recorded which) from PBMCs. Source of these receptors: a human donor with aplastic anemia.

This clonotype has a count of ten or more. This rearrangement joins TRBV9 to TRBJ2-1; TRBD2 matches 13 bases. The germline V gene has CDR1 SGDLS and CDR2 YYNGEE. The length of the CDR3 is 16 residues. V lost 4 bases and J lost 7; bases outside the gene matches: 8. CDR3 residues: CASSSRTSGGMNEQFF. The CDR3 DNA sequence: TGTGCCAGCAGCTCTCGGACTAGCGGGGGTATGAATGAGCAGTTCTTC. Full variable domain (outside the CDR3, taken from reference TRBV9 and TRBJ2-1): DSGVTQTPKHLITATGQRVTLRCSPRSGDLSVYWYQQSLDQGLQFLIQYYNGEERAKGNILERFSAQQFPDLHSELNLSSLELGDSALYFCASSSRTSGGMNEQFFGPGTRLTVL.

The chain links TRBV2 to TRBJ2-7; tentative D call: TRBD1 (5 bases). The CDR3 is made up of 14 amino acids. The V gene lost 1 base and the J gene lost 3 bases, with 10 bases spanning the gap. The germline CDR1 and CDR2 sequences are SNHLY and FYNNEI. CDR3 region: CASSEENRFYEQYF. The CDR3 DNA is TGTGCCAGCAGTGAAGAAAACAGGTTCTACGAGCAGTACTTC.

This clonotype appeared a single time. The chain carries TRBV6-1 and TRBJ1-1; 8 positions agree with TRBD1. V lost 5 bases, J lost 1 base, and 9 bases stayed unmatched. Germline loops: CDR1 MNHNS, CDR2 SASEGT. The CDR3 totals 16 residues. As DNA, the CDR3 is TGTGCCAGCAGTCCTAGCACCGGACAGGGGAACACTGAAGCTTTCTTT. This gives the protein CASSPSTGQGNTEAFF.

This clonotype was detected ten times or more. The chain combines TRBV20-1 with TRBJ2-7; D is perhaps TRBD2 (5 bases). This CDR3 is built from 14 residues. Germline CDR1 reads DFQATT; CDR2 reads SNEGSKA (reference sequence). V lost 2 bases, J lost 2 bases, and 13 bases lay in between. The CDR3 DNA sequence: TGCAGTGCTAGACCTCCTCCGGGAACCTACGAGCAGTACTTC. It encodes CSARPPPGTYEQYF.

The chain employs TRBV19 and TRBJ1-5; weak D call: TRBD1 (6 bases). CDR3 length equals 15 residues. V lost 5 bases, J lost 6 bases, and 17 bases lay in between. Germline V gives CDR1 LNHDA, CDR2 SQIVND (reference sequence). As DNA, the CDR3 is TGTGCCAGTAGTCGAGGGGGGGACGTTGGTCAGCCCCAGCATTTT. As protein: CASSRGGDVGQPQHF.

This chain links TRBV9 with TRBJ2-1, with D tentatively TRBD2 (5 bases). This CDR3 spans 12 amino acids. V lost 0 bases and J lost 15, with 13 bases in between. Germline loops: CDR1 SGDLS, CDR2 YYNGEE. In nucleotides, the CDR3 is TGTGCCAGCAGCGTAGGGACTGGAGGTCGGTTCTTC. Its protein product is CASSVGTGGRFF.

This clonotype has just a few counts. A much more abundant neighbour one base away suggests this may be a read error. The chain carries TRBV7-3 and TRBJ2-1; a weak D match, TRBD2 (5 bases). V lost 4 bases to trimming and J lost 9 bases, with 16 bases between them. The germline V gene has CDR1 SGHTA and CDR2 FQGTGA. The CDR3 has 14 amino acids. Here the CDR3 reads CASSSPPLASEQFF. CDR3 in DNA: TGTGCCAGCAGCTCCCCCCCGCTAGCCTCTGAGCAGTTCTTC.

By proportion, this clonotype is medium-sized. The chain has TRBV19 and TRBJ2-7, with TRBD1 identical over 7 bases. This CDR3 is 16 amino acids long. J was trimmed by 4 bases and V by 4 bases; bases with no gene match: 13. The germline CDR1 and CDR2 sequences are LNHDA and SQIVND (reference sequence). The CDR3 protein is CASSSNPGQPYYEQYF. For the CDR3, the DNA is TGTGCCAGTAGTAGCAATCCGGGACAGCCTTATTACGAGCAGTACTTC.

This clonotype was seen a few times. The gene calls are TRBV6-1 and TRBJ2-1; 10 positions match TRBD2. The J segment lost 5 bases and the V segment lost 8 bases, leaving 9 bases of the junction unmatched. Germline CDR1 is MNHNS and CDR2 is SASEGT. The CDR3 length is 15 residues. The CDR3 sequence: CASYDLAGGDNEQFF. The CDR3 nucleotides are TGTGCCAGCTACGACTTAGCGGGGGGTGACAATGAGCAGTTCTTC.

The table lists this clonotype with a few counts. The V and J genes are TRBV5-1 and TRBJ2-5; a possible D gene is TRBD1 (6 bases). With 4 bases removed from V and 3 bases from J, the gap between germline ends came to 13 bases. The CDR3 is 14 residues long. Per the germline V gene, CDR1 is SGHRS and CDR2 is YFSETQ. CDR3 loop: CASSVQGDEETQYF. For the CDR3, the DNA is TGCGCCAGCAGCGTACAGGGAGATGAAGAGACCCAGTACTTC.

This clonotype was seen at least ten times. V is TRBV20-1 and J is TRBJ2-2; 11 positions match TRBD2. Germline V gene sequence: CDR1 DFQATT, CDR2 SNEGSKA (reference sequence). The CDR3 length is 16 residues. The V segment lost 6 bases and the J segment 6 bases; nucleotides outside the gene matches: 12. In nucleotides, the CDR3 is TGCAGTGCCCCTTGGCCGCGTAGCGGGGGGGCCGGGGAGCTGTTTTTT. Residues: CSAPWPRSGGAGELFF.

This clonotype came up a few times. This chain links TRBV24-1 with TRBJ1-4, with TRBD1 matching over 7 bases. The CDR3 is made up of 15 amino acids. Germline trimming cut 2 bases from V and 4 bases from J; bases unmatched to any gene: 3. Germline loops: CDR1 KGHDR, CDR2 SFDVKD. CDR3 amino acids: CATSDSDRDNEKLFF. CDR3 nucleotide sequence: TGTGCCACCAGTGATTCCGACAGGGATAATGAAAAACTGTTTTTT.

This clonotype appeared many times. The rearrangement uses TRBV7-9 and TRBJ1-5; no reliable D call. From germline, CDR1 is SEHNR and CDR2 FQNEAQ (reference sequence). V was clipped by 3 bases and J by 6 bases, with 12 bases between them. The CDR3 is made up of 14 amino acids. The CDR3 here is CASSLSGGFQPQHF. CDR3 coding DNA: TGTGCCAGCAGCTTGTCGGGAGGATTTCAGCCCCAGCATTTT. Complete variable domain (other parts from reference TRBV7-9 and TRBJ1-5): DTGVSQNPRHKITKRGQNVTFRCDPISEHNRLYWYRQTLGQGPEFLTYFQNEAQLEKSRLLSDRFSAERPKGSFSTLEIQRTEQGDSAMYLCASSLSGGFQPQHFGDGTRLSIL.

This clonotype turned up a few times. The gene calls are TRBV4-1 and TRBJ1-2; D is unclear. With 3 bases removed from V and 5 bases from J, the gap between germline ends came to 19 bases. Per germline, CDR1 MGHRA and CDR2 YSYEKL. There are 16 residues in the CDR3. CDR3 in DNA: TGCGCCAGCAGCCAGTTACTACGAGGTGGGGATTATGGCTACACCTTC. Its translation is CASSQLLRGGDYGYTF.

The chain joins TRBV7-8 to TRBJ1-5; 10 nucleotides match TRBD1. CDR3 length equals 17 residues. The J segment lost 4 bases and the V segment lost 3 bases, leaving 9 bases of the junction unmatched. CDR1 is SGHVS and CDR2 is FQNEAQ in the germline V gene. The CDR3 is CASSFLRGQGINQPQHF. CDR3 sequence (DNA): TGTGCCAGCAGCTTCCTCCGGGGACAGGGGATTAATCAGCCCCAGCATTTT.

The chain carries TRBV7-9 and TRBJ1-2; no clear D. Germline values: CDR1 SEHNR, CDR2 FQNEAQ (reference sequence). The CDR3 is made up of 17 amino acids. V gave up 1 base and J gave up 5 bases, with 20 bases separating them. The CDR3 nucleotides are TGTGCCAGCAGCTTAGTTGGGCGGGGTGATTTAGTTTATGGCTACACCTTC. This codes for CASSLVGRGDLVYGYTF.

About this clonotype: Mismatch with germline at one junction end may stem from a read error. The V call is TRBV7-7, the J call TRBJ2-7; 9 bases agree with TRBD1. Germline V lookup: CDR1 SSHAT, CDR2 FNYEAQ (reference sequence). This CDR3 spans 14 amino acids. CDR3 sequence (DNA): TGTGCTAGCATCCCTGGGACAGGGCTCTACGAGCAGTACTTC. This gives the protein CASIPGTGLYEQYF. Drawing the rest from reference TRBV7-7 and TRBJ2-7, the complete variable domain is GAGVSQSPRYKVTKRGQDVTLRCDPISSHATLYWYQQALGQGPEFLTYFNYEAQPDKSGLPSDRFSAERPEGSISTLTIQRTEQRDSAMYRCASIPGTGLYEQYFGPGTRLTVT.

This rearrangement joins TRBV28 to TRBJ1-3; D is perhaps TRBD1 (6 bases). The germline V and J ends were trimmed by 3 bases and 0 bases, with 12 bases remaining between them. Germline loops: CDR1 MDHEN, CDR2 SYDVKM. The CDR3 has 16 residues. The CDR3 sequence is CASSFGQISSGNTIYF. The CDR3 bases are TGTGCCAGCAGTTTCGGACAGATAAGCTCTGGAAACACCATATATTTT.

The genes are TRBV12-3 or TRBV12-4 and TRBJ2-1; 12 bases line up with TRBD1. This CDR3 region has 17 residues. The junction had 15 bases not matched to a gene; V was cut back by 6 bases and J by 9 bases. CDR3 bases: TGTGCCAGCAGCGTAGAGGGGCCCGGGACAGGGGGCAGTGAGCAGTTCTTC. This codes for CASSVEGPGTGGSEQFF.

V gene TRBV19 combines with J gene TRBJ1-5; 8 bases are a match to TRBD1. The CDR3 has 16 amino acids. V trimming: 5 bases; J trimming: 7 bases; junction bases outside the gene matches: 13. Per the germline V gene, CDR1 is LNHDA and CDR2 is SQIVND (reference sequence). CDR3: CASSSGGTGVGQPQHF. As DNA, the CDR3 is TGTGCCAGTAGTTCCGGAGGGACAGGCGTCGGACAGCCCCAGCATTTT.

The chain employs TRBV19 and TRBJ2-1; possibly TRBD1 or TRBD2 for D (6 bases each). The length of the CDR3 is 15 residues. Germline assignment: CDR1 LNHDA and CDR2 SQIVND (reference sequence). The ends were cut back, 5 bases at V and 8 bases at J, with 19 bases in the middle. CDR3 region: CASSFRDSRGYEQFF. CDR3 DNA sequence: TGTGCCAGTAGTTTCCGGGACTCGAGGGGGTATGAGCAGTTCTTC.

V usage is TRBV20-1 and J usage is TRBJ1-2; no firm D call. Germline V gives CDR1 DFQATT, CDR2 SNEGSKA (reference sequence). The V gene lost 3 bases and the J gene lost 8 bases, with 7 bases spanning the gap. This CDR3 has 10 residues. CDR3 bases: TGCAGTGCTAGGGACGACGGCTACACCTTC. It encodes CSARDDGYTF.

This clonotype came up many times. The chain joins TRBV12-3 or TRBV12-4 to TRBJ1-1, with 7 bases matching TRBD1. V was clipped by 6 bases and J by 6 bases; unmatched bases: 7. The CDR3 sequence is 13 residues long. The CDR3 here is CASSLRGTAEAFF. The DNA of the CDR3 is TGTGCCAGCAGCCTCCGGGGGACAGCTGAAGCTTTCTTT.

This clonotype was recorded at least ten times. The gene calls are TRBV20-1 and TRBJ1-6; D perhaps matches TRBD1 (6 bases). Germline CDR1 is DFQATT and CDR2 is SNEGSKA (reference sequence). The CDR3 loop spans 13 amino acids. The CDR3 region has the DNA TGCAGCCCCCAGGGGCCTTATAATTCACCCCTCCACTTT. Encoded protein: CSPQGPYNSPLHF.

The sample holds many counts of this clonotype. The V gene is TRBV11-2, the J gene TRBJ2-7; 10 bases are shared with TRBD1. Germline assignment: CDR1 SGHAT and CDR2 FQNNGV. CDR3 length: 14 amino acids. The V and J ends lost 5 bases and 3 bases, in that order; junction bases with no gene match: 4. The CDR3 region is CASSRDRGGYEQYF. The CDR3 DNA follows: TGTGCCAGCAGCCGGGACAGGGGAGGCTACGAGCAGTACTTC.

In regard to this clonotype: Because the CDR3 is missing its conserved closing phenylalanine or tryptophan, this is likely a read error. The V and J genes are TRBV11-2 and TRBJ1-1; no clear D gene. The CDR3 loop spans 12 amino acids. CDR1 and CDR2 from the germline V gene are SGHAT and FQNNGV. V was pared by 3 bases and J by 5 bases, with 7 bases between. The CDR3 coding sequence is TGTGCCAGCAGCTTTATCCAGACTGAAGCTTTCTCT. Amino acids: CASSFIQTEAFS.

Turning to this clonotype: This may be a read error, as it is one base from a much larger clone. This sequence joins TRBV5-1 and TRBJ2-3; D is unresolved. This CDR3 is 14 amino acids long. CDR1 is SGHRS and CDR2 is YFSETQ in the germline V gene. In nucleotides, the CDR3 is TGTGCCAGCAGGTCGTCTAGAGGAACAGATACGCAGTATTTT. It encodes CASRSSRGTDTQYF. Variable domain in full (rest from reference TRBV5-1 and TRBJ2-3): KAGVTQTPRYLIKTRGQQVTLSCSPISGHRSVSWYQQTPGQGLQFLFEYFSETQRNKGNFPGRFSGRQFSNSRSEMNVSTLELGDSALYLCASRSSRGTDTQYFGPGTRLTVL.

The gene calls are TRBV10-3 and TRBJ1-2, with D perhaps TRBD1 (6 bases). The CDR3 extends over 17 amino acids. The germline V and J ends were trimmed by 6 bases and 5 bases, with 25 bases remaining between them. Germline CDR1 is ENHRY and CDR2 is SYGVKD. The DNA of the CDR3 is TGTGCCATCAGCGCCGAAAACCCCGCCGGGACACCTTATGGCTACACCTTC. Encoded protein: CAISAENPAGTPYGYTF.

This clonotype showed up many times. The chain carries TRBV5-1 and TRBJ2-3; D remains ambiguous. Germline assignment: CDR1 SGHRS and CDR2 YFSETQ. The CDR3 covers 13 residues. Trimming removed 0 bases from V and 5 bases from J, with 7 bases in between. As DNA, the CDR3 is TGCGCCAGCAGCTTGGTGGCTAGAGATACGCAGTATTTT. Encoded protein: CASSLVARDTQYF.